These 26 T cell receptor beta chains were sequenced from one sample in a study of T cells in Graves' hyperthyroidism and ophthalmopathy. RNA transcripts yielded amplified TCR beta CDR3 regions. HTBI primers were employed in a first-round RT-PCR of the TCR CDR3. Each CDR3 protein is one row after TCRdb ran MiXCR on the multiplex PCR reads. In the table there are about 520,000 distinct CDR3 sequences, around 22% of which are singletons. Sequencing used blood. The source of these receptors is a woman in her 30s with Graves' ophthalmopathy.

The sample holds many counts of this clonotype. This sequence joins TRBV29-1 and TRBJ1-2, with no clear D. There are 11 residues in the CDR3. Germline values: CDR1 SQVTM, CDR2 ANQGSEA. Written as DNA, the CDR3 is TGCATTACGGTATCTAACTATGGCTACACCTTC. It translates to CITVSNYGYTF.

In its sample, this clonotype was seen many times. The chain combines TRBV5-1 with TRBJ2-7, with D perhaps matching TRBD2 (7 bases). Trimming took 0 bases from V and 2 from J, leaving 12 bases between them. There are 15 residues in the CDR3. CDR1 and CDR2 from the germline V gene are SGHRS and YFSETQ. CDR3 protein: CASSLAGGLAYEQYF. In DNA, the CDR3 is TGCGCCAGCAGCTTGGCCGGGGGGCTGGCCTACGAGCAGTACTTC.

The gene calls are TRBV28 and TRBJ2-7; D unresolved. Germline V lookup: CDR1 MDHEN, CDR2 SYDVKM. This CDR3 is built from 11 residues. The CDR3 spells CATEGVPEQYF. The CDR3 nucleotides are TGTGCAACCGAAGGTGTCCCCGAGCAGTACTTC.

The table lists this clonotype with many counts. The rearrangement uses TRBV19 and TRBJ1-5; no firm D call. CDR1 is LNHDA and CDR2 is SQIVND in the germline V gene (reference sequence). The CDR3 consists of 16 residues. V was shortened by 1 base and J by 5 bases, with 15 bases between the two germline ends. The CDR3 sequence: CASSIGGSRVDQPQHF. As DNA, the CDR3 is TGTGCCAGTAGTATAGGAGGTTCTAGGGTGGATCAGCCCCAGCATTTT.

This clonotype has at least ten counts. This chain connects TRBV5-1 to TRBJ2-5; D unresolved. V lost 2 bases to trimming and J lost 1 base, with 9 bases between them. Germline V CDR1 and CDR2: SGHRS, YFSETQ. The CDR3 has 14 amino acids. CDR3 protein: CASSLPTGQETQYF. For the CDR3, the DNA is TGCGCCAGCAGCTTACCGACGGGCCAAGAGACCCAGTACTTC.

This clonotype was counted at least ten times. This chain links TRBV7-2 with TRBJ1-2; D gene ambiguous. Germline V gene sequence: CDR1 SGHTA, CDR2 FQGNSA. The CDR3 covers 16 residues. Trimming removed 5 bases at V and 5 bases at J, with 21 bases between. The CDR3 spells CASSGTGSSPSYGYTF. The CDR3 coding sequence is TGTGCCAGCAGCGGCACCGGGTCCAGCCCTTCTTATGGCTACACCTTC.

In its sample, this clonotype was seen a few times. The V call is TRBV18, the J call TRBJ2-7; D is undetermined. Germline V lookup: CDR1 KGHSH, CDR2 LQKENI. This CDR3 spans 15 amino acids. V lost 3 bases, J lost 0 bases, and 12 bases lay in between. CDR3 DNA: TGTGCCAGCTCACCCCTTCAACACAGCTCCTACGAGCAGTACTTC. It encodes CASSPLQHSSYEQYF.

The table lists this clonotype with a count of one. The junction departs from germline at one end; a sequencing error may be responsible. The genes are TRBV6-2 or TRBV6-3 and TRBJ1-2; D is uncertain. CDR3 length: 12 residues. Germline CDR1 reads MNHEY; CDR2 reads SVGEGT. This chain's CDR3 is CASSPQIYGHTF. CDR3 nucleotides: TGTGCCAGCAGCCCACAGATCTATGGCCACACCTTC.

The chain carries TRBV12-3 or TRBV12-4 and TRBJ1-3; unclear D gene. V was clipped by 6 bases and J by 3 bases, with 12 bases between them. The CDR3 runs 14 residues. CDR3 protein: CASRRIRYGNTIYF. CDR3 nucleotide sequence: TGTGCCAGCAGAAGGATCCGGTATGGAAACACCATATATTTT.

This clonotype appeared many times. The chain carries TRBV15 and TRBJ2-7; D call uncertain. Trimming cost V 0 bases and J 7 bases, with 7 bases left between them. CDR1 and CDR2 (germline): LNHNV, YYDKDF (reference sequence). The length of the CDR3 is 12 residues. For the CDR3, the DNA is TGTGCCACCAGCAGAGACCTGAGGGAGCAGTACTTC. Encoded protein: CATSRDLREQYF. Based on the CDR3 plus reference TRBV15 and TRBJ2-7, the full variable domain is DAMVIQNPRYQVTQFGKPVTLSCSQTLNHNVMYWYQQKSSQAPKLLFHYYDKDFNNEADTPDNFQSRRPNTSFCFLDIRSPGLGDTAMYLCATSRDLREQYFGPGTRLTVT.

This clonotype has a count of ten or more. The rearrangement uses TRBV12-3 or TRBV12-4 and TRBJ1-6; D not certain. V was shortened by 6 bases and J by 2 bases, with 11 bases between the two germline ends. The CDR3 is 15 amino acids. The CDR3 nucleotides are TGTGCCAGCAGCCTTCGGACTACCTATAATTCACCCCTCCACTTT. Translated: CASSLRTTYNSPLHF.

This clonotype was counted ten times or more. V is TRBV9 and J is TRBJ2-5; D might be TRBD1 or TRBD2, each matching 6 bases. V dropped 2 bases and J dropped 4 bases, with 15 bases sitting between them. Per germline, CDR1 SGDLS and CDR2 YYNGEE. The CDR3 runs to 15 residues. CDR3 coding DNA: TGTGCCAGCAGCGTGAGTCGGGGGCTGGGAGAGACCCAGTACTTC. It translates to CASSVSRGLGETQYF.

This clonotype was counted at least ten times. V is TRBV2 and J is TRBJ1-1; no definite D call. V gave up 7 bases and J gave up 0 bases, with 9 bases separating them. CDR1 and CDR2 (germline): SNHLY, FYNNEI. This CDR3 is built from 13 residues. CDR3 amino acids: CASKQEMNTEAFF. The CDR3 region has the DNA TGTGCCAGCAAGCAGGAAATGAACACTGAAGCTTTCTTT.

This clonotype has ten or more counts. The chain is built from TRBV28 and TRBJ2-7; no definite D call. Germline assignment: CDR1 MDHEN and CDR2 SYDVKM. The CDR3 consists of 14 residues. V was clipped by 3 bases and J by 2 bases, with 11 bases between them. CDR3 sequence reads: CASSFMGSTYEQYF. CDR3 DNA sequence: TGTGCCAGCAGTTTCATGGGGTCGACCTACGAGCAGTACTTC.

The chain recombines TRBV30 with TRBJ2-7; D possibly corresponds to TRBD1 (6 bases). V was pared by 2 bases and J by 1 base, with 21 bases between. Germline CDR1 GTSNPN, CDR2 SVGIG (reference sequence). CDR3 length: 17 residues. This CDR3 is CAWSTTGLLYSSYEQYF. The CDR3 coding sequence is TGTGCCTGGAGTACAACAGGGCTCCTCTACTCTTCCTACGAGCAGTACTTC.

This sequence joins TRBV11-2 and TRBJ1-1; D possibly corresponds to TRBD1 (6 bases). Germline-derived CDR1 and CDR2 are SGHAT and FQNNGV. V was shortened by 3 bases and J by 1 base, with 21 bases between the two germline ends. The CDR3 loop spans 18 amino acids. This CDR3 is CASSFPRQDNMRNTEAFF. The CDR3 bases are TGTGCCAGCAGCTTTCCTCGACAGGATAATATGAGGAACACTGAAGCTTTCTTT.

This clonotype has a handful of counts. The V gene is TRBV2, the J gene TRBJ2-4, with D maybe TRBD1 (5 bases). The CDR3 runs 11 residues. Germline CDR1 reads SNHLY; CDR2 reads FYNNEI. V was pared by 3 bases and J by 15 bases, with 12 bases between. CDR3 DNA: TGTGCCAGCAGTGATTCCCAGGGTTCGTACTTC. Residues: CASSDSQGSYF.

This clonotype was seen at least ten times. The V gene is TRBV20-1, the J gene TRBJ1-2; a weak D match, TRBD1 (6 bases). CDR3 length: 13 amino acids. V lost 3 bases and J 0 bases, leaving 8 bases between the germline ends. Germline assignment: CDR1 DFQATT and CDR2 SNEGSKA (reference sequence). CDR3 DNA sequence: TGCAGTGCTAGTAGACAGGCTAACTATGGCTACACCTTC. It is translated as CSASRQANYGYTF.

This clonotype was detected many times. The V gene is TRBV10-3, the J gene TRBJ2-7; TRBD1 matches at 9 bases. The CDR3 has 13 amino acids. The V gene end was trimmed by 8 bases and the J gene end by 0 bases; junction bases not matched to a gene: 2. In germline, CDR1 is ENHRY, CDR2 SYGVKD. CDR3 coding DNA: TGTGCCATCGGACAGGGGATCTCCTACGAGCAGTACTTC. Encoded protein: CAIGQGISYEQYF.

This clonotype was found many times. The CDR3 DNA follows: TGTGCCAGCAGCTTAGGGTCAGGAAACTTATACGAGCAGTACTTC. This sequence encodes CASSLGSGNLYEQYF. The chain couples TRBV7-2 to TRBJ2-7; the D is unclear. The CDR3 runs to 15 residues. Germline V lookup: CDR1 SGHTA, CDR2 FQGNSA. Trimming cost V 1 base and J 4 bases, with 14 bases left between them.

This clonotype was observed many times. V is TRBV29-1 and J is TRBJ1-2, with TRBD1 identical over 9 bases. The J segment lost 8 bases and the V segment lost 2 bases, leaving 9 bases of the junction unmatched. This CDR3 region has 14 residues. The germline V gene has CDR1 SQVTM and CDR2 ANQGSEA. CDR3 protein: CSVESRDRAGGYTF. DNA of the CDR3: TGCAGCGTTGAAAGCCGGGACAGGGCTGGGGGCTACACCTTC. Supplemented by reference TRBV29-1 and TRBJ1-2, the full variable domain reads SAVISQKPSRDICQRGTSLTIQCQVDSQVTMMFWYRQQPGQSLTLIATANQGSEATYESGFVIDKFPISRPNLTFSTLTVSNMSPEDSSIYLCSVESRDRAGGYTFGSGTRLTVV.

V gene TRBV20-1 combines with J gene TRBJ2-4, with D hard to call. Trimming left V 0 bases short and J 0 bases short, with 9 bases between. Germline CDR1 is DFQATT and CDR2 is SNEGSKA (reference sequence). This CDR3 has 15 amino acids. Here the CDR3 DNA reads TGCAGTGCTAGAGAGGGGATCTCAGCCAAAAACATTCAGTACTTC. Translated: CSAREGISAKNIQYF.

This clonotype was seen ten or more times. The chain couples TRBV20-1 to TRBJ2-7; D not resolved. The CDR3 extends over 12 amino acids. The germline V and J ends were trimmed by 6 bases and 1 base, with 10 bases remaining between them. In germline, CDR1 is DFQATT, CDR2 SNEGSKA (reference sequence). CDR3 amino acids: CSALKASYEQYF. The CDR3 nucleotides read TGCAGTGCCCTTAAGGCGTCCTACGAGCAGTACTTC.

The sample holds a few counts of this clonotype. This chain connects TRBV5-1 to TRBJ1-2; the D is unclear. CDR1 is SGHRS and CDR2 is YFSETQ in the germline V gene. Trimming pared 0 bases from V and 1 base from J, leaving 10 bases between. The CDR3 covers 15 residues. CDR3 sequence (DNA): TGCGCCAGCAGCTTGGTAGGGATTAGTAACTATGGCTACACCTTC. Amino acid sequence: CASSLVGISNYGYTF. Looking up the rest from reference TRBV5-1 and TRBJ1-2 gives the full variable domain: KAGVTQTPRYLIKTRGQQVTLSCSPISGHRSVSWYQQTPGQGLQFLFEYFSETQRNKGNFPGRFSGRQFSNSRSEMNVSTLELGDSALYLCASSLVGISNYGYTFGSGTRLTVV.

In this sample, this clonotype turned up many times. The chain has TRBV25-1 and TRBJ2-7; D is perhaps TRBD2 (5 bases). The germline CDR1 and CDR2 sequences are MGHDK and SYGVNS. The CDR3 totals 13 residues. Trimming took 6 bases from V and 0 from J, leaving 9 bases between them. In DNA, the CDR3 is TGTGCCAGCAGCCGAGGGTACTCCTACGAGCAGTACTTC. Translation gives CASSRGYSYEQYF.

The chain uses TRBV6-1 and TRBJ2-4; no firm D call. This CDR3 has 17 amino acids. CDR1 is MNHNS and CDR2 is SASEGT in the germline V gene. Trimming removed 1 base from V and 5 bases from J, with 18 bases in between. For the CDR3, the DNA is TGTGCCAGCAGTGAAGAGTTCTACAAACGTGGGGAAAACATTCAGTACTTC. Translation gives CASSEEFYKRGENIQYF.